This record concerns one T cell receptor beta chain sequence. Antigen specificity is unknown. Extraction and reverse transcription of RNA yielded cDNA as the sequencing template. Sequencing used immunoSEQ multiplex PCR; TCRdb keeps in-frame clones, though not all of them. The table lists 200,000 or so clones, nearly 60% of them singletons. Trimming stripped 5 bases from V and 1 base from J, with 17 bases between. The CDR3 runs 16 residues. Germline loops: CDR1 SQVTM, CDR2 ANQGSEA. This sample stems from a study of CD8+ T cells in alopecia areata. Study-wide results and caveats: Among the top 100, expanded CD8+ clones were significantly decreased by tofacitinib, as was scalp clonality.

The treatment: oral pan-JAK inhibitor, 5-10 mg twice daily. The source of this sequence is a human donor with alopecia areata. The sample in question was CD4+ T cells sorted from blood, obtained at week 24, from a patient treated with tofacitinib. The rearrangement uses TRBV29-1 and TRBJ2-2, with a tentative D call TRBD2 (6 bases). The CDR3 DNA sequence: TGCAGCGTTACGGGATGGGACTTACAGAACACCGGGGAGCTGTTTTTT. Amino acid sequence: CSVTGWDLQNTGELFF.